The entry that follows covers one T cell receptor (beta chain) sequence. Its specificity is unknown. This record comes from a study of PD-L1 blockade in urothelial cancer. For the study at large: Each participant's history included 0 to 3 prior chemotherapy regimens. Blood analysis occurred 3 weeks (second dose) and 6 weeks after treatment start. There were a median of about 150,000 T cells in blood samples.

General study findings and limits: Below-median pretreatment blood TCR clonality was associated with improved progression-free and overall survival.

CDR3 size: 18 residues. The V and J ends lost 2 bases and 1 base, in that order; junction bases with no gene match: 10. From germline, CDR1 is LGHNA and CDR2 YNFKEQ. The sample's time point: pretreatment peripheral blood. Profiled with immunoSEQ multiplex PCR; TCRdb holds only in-frame clones, not every one. The sample includes nearly 45,000 clones, 88% seen only once; the top ten take more than 20%. This chain joins TRBV4-2 and TRBJ2-1; TRBD2 matches 8 bases. The sequencing used PBMCs, collected around atezolizumab (anti-PD-L1) treatment. The source of this sequence is a donor older than 35 with urothelial cancer. CDR3 sequence (DNA): TGTGCCAGCAGCCAATCCCTTAGCGGGATTCGGTCCTACAATGAGCAGTTCTTC. This encodes CASSQSLSGIRSYNEQFF.